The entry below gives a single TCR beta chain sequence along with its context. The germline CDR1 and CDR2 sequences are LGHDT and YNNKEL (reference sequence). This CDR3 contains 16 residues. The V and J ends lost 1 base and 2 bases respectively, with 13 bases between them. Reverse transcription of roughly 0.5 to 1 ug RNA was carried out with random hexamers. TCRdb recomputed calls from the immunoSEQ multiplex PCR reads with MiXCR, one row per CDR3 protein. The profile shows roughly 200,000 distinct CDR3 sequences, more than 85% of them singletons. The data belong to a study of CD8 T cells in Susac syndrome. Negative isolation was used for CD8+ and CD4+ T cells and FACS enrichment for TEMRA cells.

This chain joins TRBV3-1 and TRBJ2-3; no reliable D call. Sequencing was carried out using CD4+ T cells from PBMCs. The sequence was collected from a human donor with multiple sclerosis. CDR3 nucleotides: TGTGCCAGCAGCCAAGGTGCCAGTCTAGACACAGATACGCAGTATTTT. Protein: CASSQGASLDTDTQYF.